Given below is one T cell receptor beta chain in context. Its antigen is unknown. No much larger clone exists at a distance of one base, and base qualities are not known. The sample belongs to a study of T cell changes during pregnancy in multiple sclerosis (dated by TCRdb to about 2019). For the wider study: In women with multiple sclerosis, the researchers looked at how the T cell repertoire shifted as pregnancy progressed.

Library prep was done by the immunoSEQ multiplex PCR assay. TCRdb re-hosts the immuneACCESS table, in-frame sequences only. Its copies lack some clones; in the studies checked, an unresolved V gene accounts for under half of them, and the cause for the rest is not known. Present in this sample are about 64,000 clones, 96% of which were seen just once. The top ten hold approximately 2.3% of the sample. V and J are truncated by 4 bases and 4 bases respectively, leaving an intervening sequence of 17 bases. CDR1 and CDR2 are drawn from the germline V gene: SGDLS, YYNGEE. Counted from cysteine to phenylalanine, this CDR3 has 15 amino acids. The sequence is cut down to CDR3 DNA, 45 bases in frame from base 1.

The sequence joins TRBV9 to TRBJ1-2; D gene: possibly TRBD1, on 6 matching bases. The clonotype comes from a female donor with multiple sclerosis, enrolled in a pregnancy study. The source was CD8+ T cells from peripheral blood mononuclear cells, collected after pregnancy. The CDR3 region has the sequence CASSSGTNRGYGYTF. The DNA sequence is as follows: TGTGCCAGCAGCTCCGGGACAAATAGGGGCTATGGCTACACCTTC.